The rows below give T cell receptor beta chains drawn from one sample of a study of T cells in Graves' hyperthyroidism and ophthalmopathy. TCRdb passed the multiplex PCR reads through MiXCR, listing each CDR3 protein once. This sample has 540,000 or so distinct CDR3 sequences, with under 60% found just once. The sequenced sample was peripheral blood or thyroid tissue (not recorded which). The source is an adult woman with Graves' disease, either hyperthyroidism or ophthalmopathy (not recorded which). CDR3s include the opening cysteine and the closing phenylalanine or tryptophan. Some rows have no size entry. The others give once, few or many, or a class for an expanded clone.

CASSPGQEGSGANVLTF	TRBV19	-
CASSTAGTGLYEQYF	TRBV27	-
CASSPDSRGYGYTF	TRBV7-9	few
CASSLEGQGGTEAFF	TRBV5-1	many
CSLNRGMNTEAFF	TRBV29-1	-
CSVTISQLDYGYTF	TRBV29-1	-
CASSPWRAGPQHF	TRBV5-1	-
CSAPSEGNTIYF	TRBV20-1	many
CAISSLAVQETQYF	TRBV10-3	-
CATFAGDATGELFF	TRBV24-1	few
CATSRDRLAVTGELFF	TRBV15	many
CSVSDRNNYGYTF	TRBV29-1	-
CASSRRLAGVQETQYF	TRBV28	many
CASSYLRTGGTYGYTF	TRBV6-5	many
CASSENYGYTF	TRBV2	many
CASSQEGSDTGELFF	TRBV9	many
CASSLGWAAYGYTF	TRBV7-9	-
CATSRDLGASQPQHF	TRBV15	-
CASSFSGGRAQYF	TRBV12-3/TRBV12-4	-
CSLRASGNTIYF	TRBV29-1	-
CASPRGLITGELYF	TRBV6-4	-
CASSPSVGNSNQPQHF	TRBV4-2	-
CASVSGRASGELFF	TRBV2	-
CAISGSSGNTIYF	TRBV10-3	many
CASSLGGGDYGYTF	TRBV5-1	many
CSASWGLTYEQYF	TRBV20-1	once
CASRDQNQPQHF	TRBV6-1	many
CASSPPRGNTEAFF	TRBV7-9	-